The rows below give T cell receptor beta chains drawn from one sample of a study of blood T cell repertoires in COVID-19. Profiled with immunoSEQ multiplex PCR; TCRdb holds only in-frame clones, not every one. The profile covers about 36,000 clones, with roughly 88% appearing a single time and approximately 2.4% taken by the ten largest. Sequenced sample: peripheral blood. Every receptor here comes from a human donor in a cohort sampled during active COVID-19. Each CDR3 is given with its conserved first and last residue. D genes are given only for firm matches. Some rows mark clone size as missing; the rest say once, few, many or name a class of expanded clone.

size: few
J: TRBJ2-2
D: TRBD1
V: TRBV19
CDR3: CASWTGANTGELFF
DNA: TGTGCCAGTTGGACAGGGGCTAACACCGGGGAGCTGTTTTTT

size: once
J: TRBJ2-1
D: TRBD2
V: TRBV11-2
CDR3: CASSLVSSGGEQFF
DNA: TGTGCCAGCAGCTTAGTGAGTAGCGGGGGTGAGCAGTTCTTC

size: .
J: TRBJ2-7
D: .
V: TRBV4-1
CDR3: CASSQALASSYEQYF
DNA: TGCGCCAGCAGCCAAGCACTAGCCAGCTCCTACGAGCAGTACTTC

size: .
J: TRBJ1-4
D: .
V: TRBV5-1
CDR3: CASSLQGQNEKLFF
DNA: TGCGCCAGCAGCTTGCAGGGACAAAATGAAAAACTGTTTTTT

size: few
J: TRBJ2-5
D: TRBD1
V: TRBV4-1
CDR3: CASSPQDGTGPGETQYF
DNA: TGCGCCAGCAGCCCACAAGATGGGACAGGGCCGGGAGAGACCCAGTACTTC

size: .
J: TRBJ2-3
D: TRBD1
V: TRBV2
CDR3: CASGRDRVADTQYF
DNA: TGTGCCAGCGGCCGGGACAGGGTTGCAGATACGCAGTATTTT

size: .
J: TRBJ2-3
D: TRBD2
V: TRBV9
CDR3: CASSGSGGVEDTQYF
DNA: TGTGCCAGCAGCGGTAGCGGGGGGGTCGAAGATACGCAGTATTTT

size: few
J: TRBJ1-6
D: .
V: TRBV7-6
CDR3: CASSLGTPDNSPLHF
DNA: TGTGCCAGCAGCTTAGGGACACCTGATAATTCACCCCTCCACTTT

size: once
J: TRBJ1-1
D: TRBD1
V: TRBV2
CDR3: CASSYDRATFF
DNA: TGTGCCAGCAGCTACGACAGGGCAACTTTCTTT

size: .
J: TRBJ1-2
D: .
V: TRBV14
CDR3: CASSRSAPGAGYTF
DNA: TGTGCCAGCAGCCGGTCGGCCCCCGGAGCTGGCTACACCTTC

size: .
J: TRBJ2-5
D: .
V: TRBV5-5
CDR3: CASSLGGRAYQETQYF
DNA: TGTGCCAGCAGCTTGGGTGGCAGGGCGTACCAAGAGACCCAGTACTTC

size: .
J: TRBJ1-1
D: .
V: TRBV6-5
CDR3: CASSYSRGSGEAFF
DNA: TGTGCCAGCAGTTACTCAAGGGGGTCTGGTGAAGCTTTCTTT

size: .
J: TRBJ2-1
D: TRBD2
V: TRBV18
CDR3: CASSATSRSSYNEQFF
DNA: TGTGCCAGCTCGGCGACTAGCCGTAGCTCCTACAATGAGCAGTTCTTC

size: .
J: TRBJ1-1
D: .
V: TRBV5-1
CDR3: CASSLDGGTEAFF
DNA: TGCGCCAGCAGCTTGGACGGGGGAACTGAAGCTTTCTTT

size: .
J: TRBJ2-1
D: .
V: TRBV19
CDR3: CASSITRVEYNEQFF
DNA: TGTGCCAGTAGTATAACTAGAGTAGAATACAATGAGCAGTTCTTC

size: .
J: TRBJ2-7
D: .
V: TRBV5-1
CDR3: CASSLGLGGEQYF
DNA: TGCGCCAGCAGCTTGGGACTGGGTGGCGAGCAGTACTTC

size: .
J: TRBJ2-3
D: TRBD1
V: TRBV5-1
CDR3: CASSPGQGYTDTQYF
DNA: TGCGCCAGCAGCCCAGGACAGGGGTACACAGATACGCAGTATTTT

size: .
J: TRBJ2-7
D: .
V: TRBV19
CDR3: CASSPTGRYEQYF
DNA: TGTGCCAGTAGCCCAACAGGGAGATACGAGCAGTACTTC

size: .
J: TRBJ2-3
D: TRBD2
V: TRBV29-1
CDR3: CSVAGGRDTQYF
DNA: TGCAGCGTTGCGGGGGGGAGAGATACGCAGTATTTT

size: .
J: TRBJ2-1
D: TRBD1
V: TRBV18
CDR3: CASSLGTGGINEQFF
DNA: TGTGCCAGCTCACTAGGGACAGGGGGTATCAATGAGCAGTTCTTC

size: once
J: TRBJ1-1
D: TRBD1
V: TRBV30
CDR3: CAWSATGARAAFF
DNA: TGTGCCTGGAGTGCCACAGGGGCAAGAGCAGCTTTCTTT

size: .
J: TRBJ1-5
D: .
V: TRBV3-1/TRBV3-2
CDR3: CASSQAASNQPQHF
DNA: TGTGCCAGCAGCCAAGCCGCGAGCAATCAGCCCCAGCATTTT

size: .
J: TRBJ1-1
D: TRBD1
V: TRBV5-1
CDR3: CASSPGTGGEAFF
DNA: TGCGCCAGCAGCCCCGGGACAGGGGGGGAAGCTTTCTTT

size: .
J: TRBJ1-1
D: TRBD1
V: TRBV27
CDR3: CASSLLQGDAEAFF
DNA: TGTGCCAGCAGTTTATTACAGGGGGACGCTGAAGCTTTCTTT

size: few
J: TRBJ1-3
D: .
V: TRBV25-1
CDR3: CASSGARRGNTIYF
DNA: TGTGCCAGCAGTGGGGCCAGACGTGGAAACACCATATATTTT

size: .
J: TRBJ2-7
D: .
V: TRBV5-6
CDR3: CASSPLTGRPAGEQYF
DNA: TGTGCCAGCAGCCCCCTGACTGGGCGGCCTGCGGGCGAGCAGTACTTC

size: .
J: TRBJ2-5
D: TRBD2
V: TRBV27
CDR3: CASSLTSGYPRETQYF
DNA: TGTGCCAGCAGTTTAACTAGCGGGTACCCCAGGGAGACCCAGTACTTC

size: .
J: TRBJ2-1
D: .
V: TRBV5-1
CDR3: CASSLEYSSYNEQFF
DNA: TGCGCCAGCAGCTTGGAGTATAGCTCCTACAATGAGCAGTTCTTC

size: .
J: TRBJ2-2
D: .
V: TRBV7-9
CDR3: CASRPRVGTGELFF
DNA: TGTGCCAGCAGACCGAGGGTAGGGACCGGGGAGCTGTTTTTT

size: .
J: TRBJ2-1
D: TRBD2
V: TRBV13
CDR3: CASSLEGAGDYNEQFF
DNA: TGTGCCAGCAGCTTAGAGGGAGCGGGGGACTACAATGAGCAGTTCTTC

size: .
J: TRBJ2-5
D: TRBD2
V: TRBV19
CDR3: CASSIRAGGQETQYF
DNA: TGTGCCAGTAGTATCCGGGCGGGGGGGCAGGAGACCCAGTACTTC

size: .
J: TRBJ1-1
D: .
V: TRBV14
CDR3: CASSQNLLTNTEAFF
DNA: TGTGCCAGCAGCCAAAACCTGCTTACTAACACTGAAGCTTTCTTT

size: .
J: TRBJ1-5
D: TRBD1
V: TRBV28
CDR3: CASSLSTGGAPQHF
DNA: TGTGCCAGCAGTCTATCGACAGGGGGCGCGCCCCAGCATTTT

size: .
J: TRBJ2-1
D: .
V: TRBV11-3
CDR3: CASSLVGGGVPYNEQFF
DNA: TGTGCCAGCAGCTTAGTGGGTGGAGGGGTCCCCTACAATGAGCAGTTCTTC

size: .
J: TRBJ1-1
D: .
V: TRBV19
CDR3: CASSVGFGTEAFF
DNA: TGTGCCAGTAGTGTCGGTTTCGGCACTGAAGCTTTCTTT

size: .
J: TRBJ2-5
D: .
V: TRBV5-1
CDR3: CASSFGVQETQYF
DNA: TGCGCCAGCAGCTTCGGGGTCCAAGAGACCCAGTACTTC

size: .
J: TRBJ2-5
D: .
V: TRBV13
CDR3: CASSRRTVEETQYF
DNA: TGTGCCAGCAGCCGAAGGACAGTTGAAGAGACCCAGTACTTC

size: .
J: TRBJ2-1
D: .
V: TRBV21-1
CDR3: CASSKDHRLAGAACSYNEQFF
DNA: TGTGCCAGCAGCAAAGATCACAGACTAGCGGGGGCCGCATGCTCCTACAATGAGCAGTTCTTC

size: few
J: TRBJ2-1
D: TRBD2
V: TRBV5-1
CDR3: CASSRLAGDYNEQFF
DNA: TGCGCCAGCAGCCGACTAGCGGGGGATTACAATGAGCAGTTCTTC

size: .
J: TRBJ1-6
D: .
V: TRBV7-8
CDR3: CASSPVRVISPLHF
DNA: TGTGCCAGCAGCCCGGTTCGAGTGATTTCACCCCTCCACTTT

size: .
J: TRBJ2-2
D: TRBD1
V: TRBV6-6
CDR3: CASRPGQGSTGELFF
DNA: TGTGCCAGCAGACCGGGACAGGGGTCCACCGGGGAGCTGTTTTTT

size: .
J: TRBJ2-5
D: .
V: TRBV7-2
CDR3: CASSLGWRHQETQYF
DNA: TGTGCCAGCAGCTTAGGTTGGCGGCACCAAGAGACCCAGTACTTC

size: .
J: TRBJ2-1
D: TRBD2
V: TRBV5-4
CDR3: CASGAGGRTEQFF
DNA: TGTGCCAGCGGGGCGGGGGGGCGGACTGAGCAGTTCTTC

size: .
J: TRBJ2-7
D: .
V: TRBV12-3/TRBV12-4
CDR3: CASSDSTEEQYF
DNA: TGTGCCAGCAGCGATTCCACGGAGGAACAGTACTTC

size: .
J: TRBJ2-1
D: .
V: TRBV5-1
CDR3: CASSPRGRHNEQFF
DNA: TGCGCCAGCAGCCCCCGGGGGAGACACAATGAGCAGTTCTTC

size: .
J: TRBJ2-5
D: TRBD1
V: TRBV5-1
CDR3: CASSSPRDRQETQYF
DNA: TGCGCCAGCAGCTCGCCCCGGGACAGACAAGAGACCCAGTACTTC

size: .
J: TRBJ1-1
D: .
V: TRBV28
CDR3: CASSGTRVQAFF
DNA: TGTGCCAGCAGCGGAACCAGGGTACAAGCTTTCTTT

size: .
J: TRBJ2-7
D: TRBD1
V: TRBV19
CDR3: CASSIRDSPSYEQYF
DNA: TGTGCCAGTAGTATCCGGGACAGTCCCTCCTACGAGCAGTACTTC

size: .
J: TRBJ2-2
D: TRBD2
V: TRBV25-1
CDR3: CATGLAGADNTGELFF
DNA: TGTGCCACCGGGCTAGCGGGGGCCGACAACACCGGGGAGCTGTTTTTT

size: .
J: TRBJ1-1
D: TRBD1
V: TRBV6-6
CDR3: CASSRTGVEAFF
DNA: TGTGCCAGCAGTCGGACAGGGGTTGAAGCTTTCTTT

size: once
J: TRBJ1-1
D: TRBD1
V: TRBV27
CDR3: CASSTRQGSTEAFF
DNA: TGTGCCAGCAGTACCAGACAGGGTAGCACTGAAGCTTTCTTT

size: .
J: TRBJ2-1
D: TRBD1
V: TRBV11-2
CDR3: CASSQGVEQFF
DNA: TGTGCCAGCAGCCAGGGGGTGGAGCAGTTCTTC

size: .
J: TRBJ2-1
D: .
V: TRBV27
CDR3: CASSSSATYNEQFF
DNA: TGTGCCAGCAGTTCTAGCGCTACCTACAATGAGCAGTTCTTC

size: .
J: TRBJ1-2
D: .
V: TRBV28
CDR3: CASSLATVTGYGYTF
DNA: TGTGCCAGCAGTTTAGCGACAGTAACTGGCTATGGCTACACCTTC